The entry below describes one T cell receptor beta chain. The antigen remains undetermined. The assay was immunoSEQ multiplex PCR, and TCRdb's table has in-frame clones only and misses some. This repertoire shows millions of clones, 85% to 95% found once; its top ten account for 0.13%. The data were taken from a study of shared clonotypes between healthy human individuals. The overall study: The cohort had a couple of women and a few men, ages 18 to 49. Researchers assigned three CD4 naive, three CD4 memory, two CD8 naive and one CD8 memory plate to each donor. General study points: Four donors shared around 5.2% of their naive CD4 clonotypes. Donor scarcity curtailed the genetic and exposure-history diversity represented herein.

The CDR3 extends over 14 amino acids. CDR1 and CDR2 from the germline V gene are LNHNV and YYDKDF (reference sequence). The V gene lost 3 bases and the J gene lost 1 base, with 10 bases spanning the gap. This chain links TRBV15 with TRBJ2-7, with D tentatively TRBD1 (5 bases). The clonotype comes from a man aged 18 to 29 in good health. The sequenced sample was naive CD4+ T cells sorted from blood. Subset of the sample: CD45RA+ positively selected. This CDR3 is CATSSTGFSYEQYF. The CDR3 coding sequence is TGTGCCACCAGCAGCACAGGATTTTCCTACGAGCAGTACTTC.